This record covers a single TCR beta chain. No antigen is known for it. The method was immunoSEQ multiplex PCR; TCRdb's version includes in-frame clones alone and lacks a portion of them. The table records some 8,000 clones, more than 85% of them present only once. V lost 10 bases and J 2 bases, leaving 14 bases between the germline ends. Germline CDR1 reads KGHSH; CDR2 reads LQKENI. The CDR3 is 13 amino acids. The data stem from a study of OX40 agonist ivuxolimab in advanced cancers. Study information: Melanoma, hepatocellular carcinoma, head and neck or renal cell cancer occurred in dose-escalation patients. Prior anti-PD-1, anti-PD-L1 or anti-CTLA-4 therapy was allowed; roughly 40% had some.

Findings of the study overall: Averaging showed that CD8+ T cells had more expanded clones than CD4+ did. Low normalized clonal expansion also occurred in some nonresponding patients.

The V gene is TRBV18, the J gene TRBJ1-2; D is unclear. The sample was CD4+ or CD8+ T cells sorted from blood, taken in a trial of the OX40 agonist ivuxolimab. This clonotype was obtained from an adult with an advanced solid tumor such as melanoma, head and neck, liver or kidney cancer. This chain's CDR3 is CAISNGENYGYTF. For the CDR3, the DNA is TGTGCCATCTCTAATGGGGAGAACTATGGCTACACCTTC.